This TCR beta chain comes out of a study of CD8 T cells in ankylosing spondylitis. Study results and caveats: A motif in TCR beta, a set of under ten highly homologous variants, appeared characteristic of ankylosing spondylitis blood.

A single record per CDR3 protein comes from TCRdb applying MiXCR to the 5' RACE reads. The sample has approximately 190,000 distinct CDR3 sequences, 10% to 15% seen once. Trimming removed 4 bases at V and 5 bases at J, with 14 bases between. The germline gives CDR1 SGHAT, CDR2 FQNNGV. The CDR3 length is 14 residues. This clonotype was detected a few times. The antigen is unknown. The V gene is TRBV11-2, the J gene TRBJ1-2; D possibly corresponds to TRBD1 (5 bases). The sequence derives from a female donor with ankylosing spondylitis or in good health (not recorded which). The sequenced material came from blood, either unsorted or a sorted T cell fraction (not recorded which). The CDR3 protein is CASSSTDQPYGYTF. The CDR3 DNA follows: TGTGCCAGCAGCTCGACAGATCAACCTTATGGCTACACCTTC.